This entry lists 18 T cell receptor beta chains sequenced from one sample in a study of T cell responses to AZD1222 COVID-19 vaccine. The assay was immunoSEQ multiplex PCR, and TCRdb's table has in-frame clones only and misses some. The table has some 49,000 clones, roughly 90% seen once; the top ten hold 1.1%. The sequencing used peripheral blood, collected 28 days after the second AZD1222 dose. Receptors originate from an adult who received the AZD1222 COVID-19 vaccine.

The J gene is TRBJ2-7, the V gene TRBV6-5; unclear D gene. The germline V gene encodes CDR1 MNHEY and CDR2 SVGAGI. This CDR3 is built from 14 residues. V dropped 0 bases and J dropped 5 bases, with 11 bases sitting between them. CDR3 in amino acids: CASSYSGLTNEQYF. As DNA, the CDR3 is TGTGCCAGCAGTTACTCGGGTCTCACGAACGAGCAGTACTTC.

The chain employs TRBV5-6 and TRBJ1-2; 9 bases line up with TRBD1. The CDR3 has 17 residues. The germline gives CDR1 SGHDT, CDR2 YYEEEE. V gave up 0 bases and J gave up 4 bases; unmatched junction bases: 10. CDR3 in amino acids: CASSLVQGAFWGYGYTF. The CDR3 DNA sequence: TGTGCCAGCAGCTTGGTACAGGGGGCTTTCTGGGGCTATGGCTACACCTTC.

The DNA for the CDR3 is TGTGCCAGCAGCTCCGTGAAGGGAGCCTACAATGAGCAGTTCTTC. Protein sequence: CASSSVKGAYNEQFF. The chain recombines TRBV11-2 with TRBJ2-1; tentatively, D is TRBD2 (5 bases). The germline V and J ends were trimmed by 4 bases and 2 bases, with 12 bases remaining between them. CDR1 SGHAT and CDR2 FQNNGV come from the germline V gene. The CDR3 is 15 residues long.

The chain combines TRBV14 with TRBJ1-2; a possible D gene is TRBD1 (5 bases). The CDR3 is 14 residues long. Deletions cut 3 bases from V and 3 bases from J, with 11 bases between. Germline V gives CDR1 SGHDN, CDR2 FVKESK. The CDR3 nucleotides are TGTGCCAGCAGCCATCGGACAAGCTACTATGGCTACACCTTC. Amino acids: CASSHRTSYYGYTF.

The chain couples TRBV2 to TRBJ1-5, with 7 bases matching TRBD1. Germline values: CDR1 SNHLY, CDR2 FYNNEI. This CDR3 spans 15 amino acids. Trimming cost V 2 bases and J 4 bases; bases outside gene matches: 5. The CDR3 reads CASSESGQHNQPQHF. The CDR3 DNA reads as TGTGCCAGCAGTGAATCGGGACAGCATAATCAGCCCCAGCATTTT.

The chain employs TRBV20-1 and TRBJ2-3, with D possibly matching TRBD2 (6 bases). V lost 3 bases and J 3 bases, leaving 10 bases between the germline ends. The CDR3 length is 13 residues. Germline lookup yields CDR1 DFQATT and CDR2 SNEGSKA (reference sequence). The CDR3 DNA is TGCAGTGCTAGTGGGAGGTCGACAGATACGCAGTATTTT. The encoded protein is CSASGRSTDTQYF.

The gene calls are TRBV3-1 (or the pseudogene TRBV3-2) and TRBJ1-3; no clear D. There are 14 residues in the CDR3. The germline CDR1 and CDR2 sequences are LGHDT and YNNKEL (reference sequence). V gave up 4 bases and J gave up 6 bases, with 13 bases separating them. CDR3 residues: CASSPGLPVNTIYF. The CDR3 DNA reads as TGTGCCAGCAGCCCTGGCCTTCCCGTAAACACCATATATTTT.

The J gene is TRBJ1-6, the V gene TRBV4-1; tentatively, D is TRBD1 (6 bases). Trimming cost V 0 bases and J 0 bases, with 15 bases left between them. The germline V gene encodes CDR1 MGHRA and CDR2 YSYEKL. This CDR3 is built from 19 residues. CDR3 DNA sequence: TGCGCCAGCAGCCAAGAGGTGACAGGTTCTAGCTCCTATAATTCACCCCTCCACTTT. Translation: CASSQEVTGSSSYNSPLHF.

J is TRBJ1-1 and V is TRBV6-5, with a tentative D call TRBD1 (5 bases). The CDR3 consists of 14 residues. CDR1 and CDR2 (germline): MNHEY, SVGAGI. Trimming took 4 bases from V and 1 from J, leaving 10 bases between them. The CDR3 DNA sequence: TGTGCCAGCAGTTTGGTAACAGGGAACACTGAAGCTTTCTTT. It specifies CASSLVTGNTEAFF.

This chain links TRBV7-9 with TRBJ2-2; possible D gene TRBD2, 5 bases. CDR1 is SEHNR and CDR2 is FQNEAQ in the germline V gene (reference sequence). CDR3 length: 15 residues. Trimming took off 4 bases at V and 3 bases at J, with 12 bases between the two ends. In DNA form, the CDR3 reads TGTGCCAGCAGCTCGGGGTTTAGGGACACCGGGGAGCTGTTTTTT. Amino acid sequence: CASSSGFRDTGELFF.

This clone was observed once. J is TRBJ2-1 and V is TRBV3-1 (or the pseudogene TRBV3-2); the D is unclear. Germline V gene lookup returns CDR1 LGHDT and CDR2 YNNKEL (reference sequence). Trimming shortened V by 6 bases and J by 6 bases, and 12 bases separated the two germline ends. This CDR3 comprises 13 residues. The CDR3 bases are TGTGCCAGCAGGTCGGAGTTCCTCAATGAGCAGTTCTTC. Protein sequence: CASRSEFLNEQFF.

This chain uses TRBV6-1 with TRBJ1-1; D is uncertain. CDR1 and CDR2 (germline): MNHNS, SASEGT. The CDR3 is made up of 14 amino acids. With 2 bases removed from V and 1 base from J, the gap between germline ends came to 8 bases. The CDR3 loop reads CASSESLANTEAFF. CDR3 DNA sequence: TGTGCCAGCAGTGAAAGTCTAGCGAACACTGAAGCTTTCTTT.

This chain joins TRBV5-1 and TRBJ2-7, with D perhaps TRBD1 (5 bases). V dropped 4 bases and J dropped 4 bases, with 15 bases sitting between them. Per germline, CDR1 SGHRS and CDR2 YFSETQ. The CDR3 has 14 residues. In DNA form, the CDR3 reads TGCGCCAGCAGCCCCCTCGGCAGGGCTTACGAGCAGTACTTC. The encoded protein is CASSPLGRAYEQYF.

The CDR3: CASSPGGTSGSNEQFF. The CDR3 bases are TGTGCCAGCTCACCAGGGGGAACTAGCGGGAGTAATGAGCAGTTCTTC. V usage is TRBV18 and J usage is TRBJ2-1, with 11 positions matching TRBD2. V lost 2 bases, J lost 7 bases, and 7 bases stayed unmatched. The CDR3 contains 16 residues. Per the germline V gene, CDR1 is KGHSH and CDR2 is LQKENI.

The rearrangement links TRBV19 to TRBJ1-1, with 7 bases identical to TRBD1. The CDR3 is made up of 15 amino acids. With 5 bases clipped from V and 7 bases from J, the junction kept 13 bases outside the gene matches. CDR1 is LNHDA, CDR2 SQIVND, per germline (reference sequence). The CDR3 loop reads CASSPRGAIGGEAFF. DNA of the CDR3: TGTGCCAGTAGTCCCAGGGGGGCGATAGGAGGTGAAGCTTTCTTT. Together with reference TRBV19 and TRBJ1-1, the CDR3 gives the full variable domain: DGGITQSPKYLFRKEGQNVTLSCEQNLNHDAMYWYRQDPGQGLRLIYYSQIVNDFQKGDIAEGYSVSREKKESFPLTVTSAQKNPTAFYLCASSPRGAIGGEAFFGQGTRLTVV.

The chain has TRBV5-1 and TRBJ2-3; 7 nucleotides match TRBD1. Germline V gene lookup returns CDR1 SGHRS and CDR2 YFSETQ. With V trimmed by 5 bases and J by 0 bases, 6 bases remained unmatched. There are 15 residues in the CDR3. The CDR3 sequence is CASSSGQVSTDTQYF. CDR3 sequence (DNA): TGCGCCAGCAGTTCCGGACAGGTCAGCACAGATACGCAGTATTTT.

This sequence joins TRBV4-1 and TRBJ1-5, with no clear D. V was clipped by 4 bases and J by 6 bases, with 13 bases between them. Germline CDR1 MGHRA, CDR2 YSYEKL. This CDR3 comprises 14 residues. The CDR3 DNA reads TGCGCCAGCAGCCGTTGGCCCGGAGGTCAGCCCCAGCATTTT. Its protein is CASSRWPGGQPQHF.

The rearrangement joins TRBV5-1 to TRBJ2-7, with 9 positions matching TRBD1. The CDR3 runs to 14 residues. V shed 3 bases and J 0 bases; nucleotides not matched to a gene: 1. Germline V gene sequence: CDR1 SGHRS, CDR2 YFSETQ. The CDR3 DNA is TGCGCCAGCAGCTCGGGACAGGGCTCCTACGAGCAGTACTTC. Translated: CASSSGQGSYEQYF. Full variable domain (remainder filled in from reference TRBV5-1 and TRBJ2-7): KAGVTQTPRYLIKTRGQQVTLSCSPISGHRSVSWYQQTPGQGLQFLFEYFSETQRNKGNFPGRFSGRQFSNSRSEMNVSTLELGDSALYLCASSSGQGSYEQYFGPGTRLTVT.